The TCR beta chain under discussion was sequenced for a study of glioma-infiltrating T cells after dendritic cell vaccination. Time point indicated: after dendritic cell vaccination, including at tumor progression/relapse. PBMC were collected before vaccination, two weeks after the third vaccination, and at progression. The repertoire was sequenced with immunoSEQ multiplex PCR; TCRdb's copy has only in-frame clones and lacks some. The table records 50,000 to 60,000 clones, about 80% of them present only once. The CDR3 is 16 amino acids. The J segment lost 4 bases and the V segment lost 4 bases, leaving 12 bases of the junction unmatched. In germline, CDR1 is MGHRA, CDR2 YSYEKL.

The receptor's source is a human donor with glioblastoma. V usage is TRBV4-1 and J usage is TRBJ1-2, with 7 bases identical to TRBD1. Sequences were derived from blood, sampled after dendritic cell vaccination. The CDR3 loop reads CASSLTGAAGFYGYTF. CDR3 DNA sequence: TGCGCCAGCAGCCTCACAGGGGCCGCCGGTTTCTATGGCTACACCTTC.